A selection of T cell receptor beta chains follows, all from one sample in a study of cytomegalovirus exposure and HLA in healthy donors. TCRdb keeps only in-frame clones here, not all; method: immunoSEQ multiplex PCR. The sample lists some 130,000 clones, 79% occurring once. Sequences were obtained from PBMCs. The origin of the receptors is a man aged 35 to 55 in good health and CMV-seropositive. Both conserved end residues are part of each CDR3. Each record gives: J gene, D gene, V gene, clone size, CDR3 protein, CDR3 DNA. D genes are given only for firm matches. Rows may omit the clone size; those that give it use once, few, many or a size class.

>TRBJ1-5|TRBD1|TRBV2|.
CASTGLGTANQPQHF
TGTGCCAGCACTGGGTTGGGGACAGCTAATCAGCCCCAGCATTTT
>TRBJ2-5|TRBD1|TRBV29-1|.
CSGGTGSMETQYF
TGCAGCGGGGGGACAGGGAGCATGGAGACCCAGTACTTC
>TRBJ2-7|.|TRBV19|.
CASSIGRGYEQYF
TGTGCCAGTAGTATCGGCAGGGGTTACGAGCAGTACTTC
>TRBJ2-7|TRBD1|TRBV19|.
CASSHGDSRIEQYF
TGTGCCAGTAGTCATGGGGACAGTCGAATCGAGCAGTACTTC
>TRBJ1-1|.|TRBV5-6|.
CASSLPDSGTEAFF
TGTGCCAGCAGCTTACCGGACAGCGGCACTGAAGCTTTCTTT
>TRBJ2-1|TRBD2|TRBV6-4|.
CASSQTGLAGNNEQFF
TGCGCCAGCAGCCAAACCGGACTAGCGGGGAACAATGAGCAGTTCTTC
>TRBJ1-1|TRBD1|TRBV6-5|.
CASSYSEGGPGTEAFF
TGTGCCAGCAGTTACTCAGAAGGGGGCCCTGGCACTGAAGCTTTCTTT
>TRBJ2-6|TRBD1|TRBV5-1|.
CASSTRTGAGANVLTF
TGCGCCAGCAGCACCAGGACAGGGGCCGGGGCCAACGTCCTGACTTTC
>TRBJ1-3|.|TRBV2|.
CASSDPEGDFTIGNTIYF
TGTGCCAGCAGCGACCCCGAGGGGGATTTTACGATTGGAAACACCATATATTTT
>TRBJ1-2|.|TRBV5-6|.
CASRAGGYGYTF
TGTGCCAGCAGGGCCGGAGGGTATGGCTACACCTTC
>TRBJ1-5|.|TRBV9|.
CASSATGNSNQPQHF
TGTGCCAGCAGCGCCACAGGGAATAGCAATCAGCCCCAGCATTTT
>TRBJ2-2|.|TRBV7-9|few
CDGGNTGELFF
TGTGACGGGGGGAACACCGGGGAGCTGTTTTTT
>TRBJ1-1|.|TRBV11-2|.
CASSLTDRNTEAFF
TGTGCCAGCAGCTTAACTGACAGAAACACTGAAGCTTTCTTT
>TRBJ2-1|TRBD1|TRBV5-4|.
CASSWDSLINEQFF
TGTGCCAGCAGCTGGGACAGTTTGATTAATGAGCAGTTCTTC
>TRBJ2-7|TRBD1|TRBV19|.
CASSPSQRGLNEQYF
TGTGCCAGTAGTCCTAGCCAGAGGGGGCTAAACGAGCAGTACTTC
>TRBJ1-4|.|TRBV27|.
CASTFGGDRKKLFF
TGTGCCAGCACCTTTGGAGGGGATCGGAAAAAACTGTTTTTT
>TRBJ1-1|TRBD1|TRBV19|.
CASSPRGTGGTEAFF
TGTGCCAGTAGCCCTAGGGGGACAGGGGGGACTGAAGCTTTCTTT
>TRBJ1-3|.|TRBV6-5|.
CASSMGGDSGNTIYF
TGTGCCAGCAGTATGGGGGGTGACTCTGGAAACACCATATATTTT
>TRBJ2-2|TRBD1|TRBV5-1|.
CASSLGTDRVTGELFF
TGCGCCAGCAGCTTGGGAACGGACAGGGTCACCGGGGAGCTGTTTTTT
>TRBJ2-3|.|TRBV6-5|once
CASSRGTDDPDTQYF
TGTGCCAGCAGTAGGGGGACCGATGATCCAGATACGCAGTATTTT
>TRBJ2-7|.|TRBV6-5|.
CASISPGTDPTKQYF
TGTGCCAGCATCTCCCCCGGGACTGATCCTACAAAGCAGTACTTC
>TRBJ1-5|.|TRBV28|.
CASRRLSSNQPQHF
TGTGCCAGCAGACGACTCAGTAGCAATCAGCCCCAGCATTTT
>TRBJ2-5|.|TRBV5-4|.
CASRYGRGLGETQYF
TGTGCCAGCAGATATGGAAGGGGGTTGGGAGAGACCCAGTACTTC
>TRBJ2-7|.|TRBV30|.
CAWMGRGTAEQYF
TGTGCCTGGATGGGACGGGGGACCGCCGAGCAGTACTTC
>TRBJ1-2|TRBD1|TRBV5-1|.
CASSLAGTVYGYTF
TGCGCCAGCAGCTTGGCCGGGACAGTCTATGGCTACACTTTC
>TRBJ1-6|TRBD1|TRBV4-1|.
CASSQDHDRASPLHF
TGCGCCAGCAGCCAAGATCACGACAGGGCTTCACCCCTCCACTTT
>TRBJ1-2|TRBD1|TRBV9|.
CASSVGTANYGYTF
TGTGCCAGCAGCGTCGGGACAGCCAACTATGGCTACACCTTC
>TRBJ2-5|TRBD2|TRBV15|.
CATSRGGTSKQTQYF
TGTGCCACCAGCAGAGGCGGGACTAGCAAACAGACCCAGTACTTC
>TRBJ1-2|.|TRBV7-9|.
CASSLANYGQGYGYTF
TGTGCCAGCAGCTTAGCGAATTACGGGCAGGGCTATGGCTACACCTTC
>TRBJ1-1|TRBD1|TRBV5-4|once
CASSLGQAVTEAFF
TGTGCCAGCAGCTTAGGACAGGCGGTAACTGAAGCTTTCTTT
>TRBJ1-2|.|TRBV5-6|.
CASSRAANYGYTF
TGTGCAAGCTCCAGGGCAGCTAACTATGGCTACACCTTC
>TRBJ2-7|TRBD2|TRBV7-9|few
CASSLLLAGESSYEQYF
TGTGCCAGCAGCTTATTACTAGCGGGAGAGAGCTCCTACGAGCAGTACTTC
>TRBJ1-2|.|TRBV7-3|.
CASSLGQGRGYTF
TGTGCCAGCAGCTTAGGGCAGGGTCGGGGCTACACCTTC
>TRBJ2-2|TRBD1|TRBV7-3|.
CASSLTDRAGELFF
TGTGCCAGCAGCTTAACGGACAGGGCCGGGGAGCTGTTTTTT
>TRBJ2-7|TRBD1|TRBV10-3|.
CAISDVLGGILTYEQYF
TGTGCCATCAGTGATGTATTAGGGGGCATCTTAACCTACGAGCAGTACTTC
>TRBJ2-2|TRBD2|TRBV7-2|.
CASSLVVAGESGELFF
TGTGCCAGCAGCTTAGTGGTAGCGGGAGAATCCGGGGAGCTGTTTTTT
>TRBJ1-3|.|TRBV19|.
CAISDGVPGNTIYF
TGTGCCATTTCCGACGGGGTACCTGGAAACACCATATATTTT
>TRBJ2-7|TRBD1|TRBV15|.
CATSRDRDRAYEQYF
TGTGCCACCAGCAGAGACCGGGACAGAGCCTACGAGCAGTACTTC
>TRBJ1-1|TRBD1|TRBV18|once
CASSPQDRGTEAFF
TGTGCCAGCTCACCGCAAGACAGGGGCACTGAAGCTTTCTTT
>TRBJ1-5|TRBD1|TRBV28|.
CASSLSRGLHQPQHF
TGTGCCAGCAGTTTGTCCAGGGGGCTTCATCAGCCCCAGCATTTT